This passage covers 19 T cell receptor beta chains from one sample sequenced in a study of OX40 agonist ivuxolimab in advanced cancers. Only in-frame clones appear in the TCRdb table, and some are missing; sequencing was by immunoSEQ multiplex PCR. The data show 70,000 or so clones, with around 84% seen just once and less than 0.9% held by the top ten. Here the sequenced sample was CD4+ or CD8+ T cells sorted from blood, taken in a trial of the OX40 agonist ivuxolimab. These receptors came from an adult with an advanced solid tumor such as melanoma, head and neck, liver or kidney cancer.

This chain links TRBV4-1 with TRBJ2-2; the match to TRBD1 covers 7 bases. Germline CDR1 is MGHRA and CDR2 is YSYEKL. This CDR3 has 18 residues. V dropped 1 base and J dropped 5; count of bases not matched to a gene: 13. CDR3 sequence (DNA): TGCGCCAGCAGCCAAGTACCCCCTGGGACAGCGAGTACCGGGGAGCTGTTTTTT. As protein: CASSQVPPGTASTGELFF.

The chain carries TRBV5-1 and TRBJ2-5; 11 bases align to TRBD1. The V and J ends lost 4 bases and 5 bases, in that order; junction bases with no gene match: 4. This CDR3 region has 14 residues. From germline, CDR1 is SGHRS and CDR2 YFSETQ. CDR3 amino acids: CASSQGTGGETQYF. The CDR3 DNA is TGCGCCAGCAGCCAGGGGACAGGGGGGGAGACCCAGTACTTC. The full variable domain, completed using reference TRBV5-1 and TRBJ2-5, is KAGVTQTPRYLIKTRGQQVTLSCSPISGHRSVSWYQQTPGQGLQFLFEYFSETQRNKGNFPGRFSGRQFSNSRSEMNVSTLELGDSALYLCASSQGTGGETQYFGPGTRLLVL.

This clone has only one observation. The chain couples TRBV28 to TRBJ1-4; D remains unclear. V was cut by 2 bases and J by 8 bases, with 9 bases left in between. CDR1 MDHEN and CDR2 SYDVKM come from the germline V gene. This CDR3 is 13 amino acids long. The CDR3 loop is CASSLNSWEKLFF. CDR3 nucleotides: TGTGCCAGCAGTTTAAACTCCTGGGAAAAACTGTTTTTT.

The rearrangement uses TRBV9 and TRBJ2-3, with TRBD1 matching over 8 bases. Germline trimming cut 4 bases from V and 2 bases from J; bases unmatched to any gene: 3. The germline V gene encodes CDR1 SGDLS and CDR2 YYNGEE. This CDR3 spans 14 amino acids. CDR3 in DNA: TGTGCCAGCAGCTCGGACAGGGTCACAGATACGCAGTATTTT. Translated, it gives CASSSDRVTDTQYF.

The rearrangement links TRBV30 to TRBJ1-4; 9 bases align to TRBD1. V shed 0 bases and J 9 bases; nucleotides not matched to a gene: 5. The germline CDR1 and CDR2 sequences are GTSNPN and SVGIG (reference sequence). The CDR3 length is 14 residues. CDR3 sequence reads: CAWSVGTGLKKLFF. Written as DNA, the CDR3 is TGTGCCTGGAGTGTCGGGACAGGGCTTAAAAAACTGTTTTTT. The whole variable domain, filled in from reference TRBV30 and TRBJ1-4, reads SQTIHQWPATLVQPVGSPLSLECTVEGTSNPNLYWYRQAAGRGLQLLFYSVGIGQISSEVPQNLSASRPQDRQFILSSKKLLLSDSGFYLCAWSVGTGLKKLFFGSGTQLSVL.

The rearrangement joins TRBV6-5 to TRBJ1-4; 9 positions agree with TRBD1. The CDR3 loop spans 16 amino acids. The germline CDR1 and CDR2 sequences are MNHEY and SVGAGI. J lost 9 bases, V lost 0 bases, and 8 bases had no gene match. For the CDR3, the DNA is TGTGCCAGCAGTTACTCCAGGACAGGGGCGGATAAAAAACTGTTTTTT. Its translation: CASSYSRTGADKKLFF.

The rearrangement links TRBV5-1 to TRBJ2-1; no reliable D call. The V gene's germline CDR1 is SGHRS and CDR2 YFSETQ. Trimming left V 1 base short and J 5 bases short, with 10 bases between. The CDR3 is 14 amino acids. The CDR3 region is CASSLPTDHNEQFF. CDR3 coding DNA: TGCGCCAGCAGCTTGCCCACAGATCACAATGAGCAGTTCTTC.

The chain is built from TRBV7-2 and TRBJ2-1; 13 bases agree with TRBD2. The germline CDR1 and CDR2 sequences are SGHTA and FQGNSA. This CDR3 has 17 residues. V was clipped by 5 bases and J by 8 bases; unmatched bases: 12. The chain's CDR3 is CASSPTSGGAYWDEQFF. CDR3 nucleotide sequence: TGTGCCAGCAGCCCTACTAGCGGGGGGGCCTACTGGGATGAGCAGTTCTTC.

The table lists this clone with a few counts. V is TRBV5-1 and J is TRBJ1-6, with no clear D. CDR1 SGHRS and CDR2 YFSETQ come from the germline V gene. The CDR3 sequence is 15 residues long. Trimming cost V 4 bases and J 11 bases, with 19 bases left between them. CDR3 coding DNA: TGCGCCAGCAGCCCGACAACGGGGAGTCGGGCACCCCTCCACTTT. This gives the protein CASSPTTGSRAPLHF.

The gene calls are TRBV20-1 and TRBJ2-7; no firm D call. V was cut by 3 bases and J by 7 bases, with 10 bases left in between. The germline CDR1 and CDR2 sequences are DFQATT and SNEGSKA (reference sequence). The CDR3 has 11 residues. The CDR3 reads CSARSMKEQYF. Written as DNA, the CDR3 is TGCAGTGCTAGGAGTATGAAAGAGCAGTACTTC.

J is TRBJ1-5 and V is TRBV5-8, with 7 bases lining up with TRBD1. The CDR3 runs to 14 residues. Germline V lookup: CDR1 SGHTS, CDR2 YDEGEE. V was clipped by 4 bases and J by 5 bases; unmatched bases: 6. CDR3 region: CASSPGQIYQPQHF. The CDR3 DNA reads as TGTGCCAGCAGCCCGGGACAGATTTATCAGCCCCAGCATTTT. Full variable domain (remainder filled in from reference TRBV5-8 and TRBJ1-5): EAGVTQSPTHLIKTRGQQATLRCSPISGHTSVYWYQQALGLGLQFLLWYDEGEERNRGNFPPRFSGRQFPNYSSELNVNALELEDSALYLCASSPGQIYQPQHFGDGTRLSIL.

J is TRBJ2-1 and V is TRBV11-1; TRBD1 aligns across 7 bases. The CDR3 consists of 15 residues. Germline-derived CDR1 and CDR2 are SGHAT and FQDESV (reference sequence). V lost 5 bases to trimming and J lost 1 base; unmatched junction nucleotides: 5. The CDR3 protein is CASSPQGVSYNEQFF. Here the CDR3 DNA reads TGTGCCAGCAGCCCTCAGGGGGTGTCCTACAATGAGCAGTTCTTC.

V and J are TRBV6-6 and TRBJ2-7; D possibly corresponds to TRBD1 (6 bases). The CDR3 is 13 residues long. Germline CDR1 and CDR2: MNHNY and SVGAGI (reference sequence). Trimming took 2 bases from V and 2 from J, leaving 7 bases between them. Written as DNA, the CDR3 is TGTGCCAGCAGTTACAACAGGGCCTACGAGCAGTACTTC. Its translation is CASSYNRAYEQYF.

The chain recombines TRBV5-4 with TRBJ1-6; weak D call: TRBD1 (5 bases). The CDR3 extends over 14 amino acids. V was cut by 4 bases and J by 10 bases, with 15 bases left in between. Looked up from germline, CDR1 is SGHNT and CDR2 is YYREEE (reference sequence). This CDR3 is CASSPQQGGSPLHF. In nucleotides, the CDR3 is TGTGCCAGCAGCCCCCAGCAGGGTGGATCACCCCTCCACTTT.

The V call is TRBV6-6, the J call TRBJ2-1; TRBD2 agrees at 7 bases. CDR1 is MNHNY and CDR2 is SVGAGI in the germline V gene (reference sequence). After removal of 2 bases from V and 8 bases from J, the junction contained 9 bases not matched to a gene. This CDR3 contains 15 residues. CDR3 in DNA: TGTGCCAGCAGTTACAGGACTAGAGGTGCGGATGAGCAGTTCTTC. Translated, it gives CASSYRTRGADEQFF.

The chain is built from TRBV30 and TRBJ2-5, with D possibly being TRBD1 or TRBD2 (5 bases each). Germline assignment: CDR1 GTSNPN and CDR2 SVGIG (reference sequence). CDR3 size: 15 residues. With 4 bases removed from V and 3 bases from J, the gap between germline ends came to 18 bases. The chain's CDR3 is CAWIPPGPREETQYF. The CDR3 DNA sequence: TGTGCCTGGATCCCCCCGGGACCCAGGGAAGAGACCCAGTACTTC. Full variable domain (outside the CDR3, taken from reference TRBV30 and TRBJ2-5): SQTIHQWPATLVQPVGSPLSLECTVEGTSNPNLYWYRQAAGRGLQLLFYSVGIGQISSEVPQNLSASRPQDRQFILSSKKLLLSDSGFYLCAWIPPGPREETQYFGPGTRLLVL.

The table lists this clone with a few counts. The chain has TRBV2 and TRBJ1-2, with a tentative D call TRBD1 (6 bases). CDR3 length: 14 amino acids. The germline V gene encodes CDR1 SNHLY and CDR2 FYNNEI. V was shortened by 5 bases and J by 8 bases, with 18 bases between the two germline ends. CDR3 protein: CASSPGGGRQGYTF. The CDR3 nucleotides read TGTGCCAGCAGTCCCGGTGGGGGGCGACAAGGCTACACCTTC.

The chain recombines TRBV19 with TRBJ2-3; D unresolved. The V gene's germline CDR1 is LNHDA and CDR2 SQIVND (reference sequence). V dropped 6 bases and J dropped 6 bases, with 19 bases sitting between them. This CDR3 comprises 15 residues. The CDR3 nucleotides read TGTGCCAGTAGCCTTCCCGAACTTTCACGGGATACGCAGTATTTT. This encodes CASSLPELSRDTQYF. Supplemented by reference TRBV19 and TRBJ2-3, the full variable domain reads DGGITQSPKYLFRKEGQNVTLSCEQNLNHDAMYWYRQDPGQGLRLIYYSQIVNDFQKGDIAEGYSVSREKKESFPLTVTSAQKNPTAFYLCASSLPELSRDTQYFGPGTRLTVL.

This rearrangement joins TRBV10-2 to TRBJ2-3; D possibly matches TRBD1 or TRBD2 (5 bases each). The CDR3 consists of 14 residues. Germline CDR1 and CDR2: WSHSY and SAAADI. With 11 bases removed from V and 5 bases from J, the gap between germline ends came to 20 bases. The CDR3 nucleotides are TGCGCCTCTAAGGGACCCTATCAGGGAGATACGCAGTATTTT. Its protein product is CASKGPYQGDTQYF.